Each of the 21 T cell receptor beta chains below was sequenced from the same sample in a study of cytomegalovirus exposure and HLA in healthy donors. In the PCR, 60 Vbeta and 13 Jbeta primers were used. Clones were sequenced by immunoSEQ multiplex PCR, and TCRdb holds only the in-frame ones, with some missing. The table has about 150,000 clones, approximately 74% seen once. The source material was PBMCs. The source is a man younger than 45 in good health and CMV-seronegative.

This clone came up a few times. This chain uses TRBV6-1 with TRBJ2-1; TRBD1 aligns across 7 bases. V dropped 8 bases and J dropped 2; count of bases not matched to a gene: 9. The germline gives CDR1 MNHNS, CDR2 SASEGT. The CDR3 runs 15 residues. The CDR3 here is CASSEEQGAYNEQFF. In DNA form, the CDR3 reads TGTGCCAGCTCTGAAGAGCAGGGGGCCTACAATGAGCAGTTCTTC.

This rearrangement joins TRBV19 to TRBJ1-2; D unresolved. The CDR3 consists of 15 residues. CDR1 is LNHDA, CDR2 SQIVND, per germline (reference sequence). Trimming cost V 1 base and J 4 bases, with 13 bases left between them. The CDR3 sequence is CASSIVSPLFYGYTF. The CDR3 bases are TGTGCCAGTAGTATAGTGAGTCCCCTCTTCTATGGCTACACCTTC.

The V call is TRBV6-6, the J call TRBJ1-5; unclear D gene. Trimming took off 2 bases at V and 1 base at J, with 6 bases between the two ends. The germline CDR1 and CDR2 sequences are MNHNY and SVGAGI (reference sequence). There are 14 residues in the CDR3. The CDR3 reads CASSYSASNQPQHF. In DNA form, the CDR3 reads TGTGCCAGCAGTTACAGCGCCAGCAATCAGCCCCAGCATTTT.

The J gene is TRBJ1-2, the V gene TRBV19; 7 bases fit TRBD1. V lost 10 bases, J lost 7 bases, and 15 bases stayed unmatched. Germline V gives CDR1 LNHDA, CDR2 SQIVND (reference sequence). This CDR3 comprises 14 residues. For the CDR3, the DNA is TGTGCCACTACCCGACAGGGTCTGGTCGCTGGCTACACCTTC. Amino acids: CATTRQGLVAGYTF.

This clone was counted a few times. The V call is TRBV28, the J call TRBJ2-2, with a possible D match to TRBD1 (5 bases). The CDR3 length is 13 residues. The V end was cut by 3 bases, the J end by 7 bases, with 9 bases between. The V gene's germline CDR1 is MDHEN and CDR2 SYDVKM. DNA for the CDR3: TGTGCCAGCAGTTTCGCAGGGAACGGGGAGCTGTTTTTT. Translating gives CASSFAGNGELFF.

V is TRBV2 and J is TRBJ1-4, with TRBD1 identical over 9 bases. The J segment lost 2 bases and the V segment lost 1 base, leaving 2 bases of the junction unmatched. The CDR3 is 16 residues long. Looked up from germline, CDR1 is SNHLY and CDR2 is FYNNEI. The CDR3: CASSEDRGLTNEKLFF. CDR3 DNA: TGTGCCAGCAGTGAAGACAGGGGGCTGACTAATGAAAAACTGTTTTTT. Full variable domain (outside the CDR3, taken from reference TRBV2 and TRBJ1-4): EPEVTQTPSHQVTQMGQEVILRCVPISNHLYFYWYRQILGQKVEFLVSFYNNEISEKSEIFDDQFSVERPDGSNFTLKIRSTKLEDSAMYFCASSEDRGLTNEKLFFGSGTQLSVL.

The genes are TRBV7-9 and TRBJ2-1; D unresolved. The CDR3 totals 12 residues. CDR1 is SEHNR and CDR2 is FQNEAQ in the germline V gene (reference sequence). With 5 bases removed from V and 5 bases from J, the gap between germline ends came to 7 bases. CDR3 amino acids: CASSQTHNEQFF. CDR3 bases: TGTGCCAGCAGCCAGACTCACAATGAGCAGTTCTTC.

The rearrangement links TRBV7-9 to TRBJ2-7; tentative D call: TRBD1 (5 bases). The CDR3 has 15 amino acids. V was cut by 2 bases and J by 2 bases, with 13 bases left in between. Germline assignment: CDR1 SEHNR and CDR2 FQNEAQ (reference sequence). The CDR3 DNA sequence: TGTGCCAGCAGCTTATTAAAGTGGACAACCTACGAGCAGTACTTC. Its protein is CASSLLKWTTYEQYF.

V gene TRBV5-6 combines with J gene TRBJ1-3; 9 bases agree with TRBD1. CDR1 SGHDT and CDR2 YYEEEE come from the germline V gene. Losses at the gene ends were 3 bases for V and 4 bases for J; bases not matched to a gene: 8. The CDR3 runs to 16 residues. In DNA form, the CDR3 reads TGTGCCAGCAGCTCGGACAGGGGACTAGGAGGAAACACCATATATTTT. Its protein is CASSSDRGLGGNTIYF.

The genes are TRBV14 and TRBJ2-4; a possible D gene is TRBD2 (6 bases). Germline V gene sequence: CDR1 SGHDN, CDR2 FVKESK. CDR3 length: 15 residues. V shed 0 bases and J shed 7 bases, with 13 bases lying between them. CDR3 DNA sequence: TGTGCCAGCAGCCAAGAGGGGGGAATCGCGAACATTCAGTACTTC. This encodes CASSQEGGIANIQYF.

This clone occurred a few times. V is TRBV5-4 and J is TRBJ2-5, with TRBD1 matching 7 bases. The J call may be wrong; the DNA end is better matched by TRBJ2-7. Germline lookup yields CDR1 SGHNT and CDR2 YYREEE (reference sequence). This CDR3 is built from 13 residues. Here the CDR3 DNA reads TGTGCCAGCAGCATCAGGGGGAAGGACGAGCAGTACTTC. Encoded protein: CASSIRGKDEQYF.

The chain couples TRBV30 to TRBJ2-7, with a tentative D call TRBD1 (5 bases). Germline CDR1 and CDR2: GTSNPN and SVGIG (reference sequence). Deletions cut 3 bases from V and 4 bases from J, with 13 bases between. The CDR3 has 13 amino acids. In nucleotides, the CDR3 is TGTGCCTGGAGCAGGGATGGTCCTTACGAGCAGTACTTC. This sequence encodes CAWSRDGPYEQYF. The full variable domain, completed using reference TRBV30 and TRBJ2-7, is SQTIHQWPATLVQPVGSPLSLECTVEGTSNPNLYWYRQAAGRGLQLLFYSVGIGQISSEVPQNLSASRPQDRQFILSSKKLLLSDSGFYLCAWSRDGPYEQYFGPGTRLTVT.

This clone turned up a few times. Germline is not matched at one junction end, which may reflect a read error. The V call is TRBV2, the J call TRBJ1-2; D is unresolved. Germline V gives CDR1 SNHLY, CDR2 FYNNEI. This CDR3 is 13 amino acids long. CDR3 in amino acids: CASSEALNYGYPF. The CDR3 nucleotides read TGTGCCAGCAGTGAAGCGCTTAACTATGGCTACCCCTTC. The entire variable domain, with the rest obtained from reference TRBV2 and TRBJ1-2, is as follows: EPEVTQTPSHQVTQMGQEVILRCVPISNHLYFYWYRQILGQKVEFLVSFYNNEISEKSEIFDDQFSVERPDGSNFTLKIRSTKLEDSAMYFCASSEALNYGYPFGSGTRLTVV.

As for this clone: In the same sample, other DNA sequences code for this CDR3. V gene TRBV7-3 combines with J gene TRBJ2-5; 9 nucleotides align to TRBD2. Germline CDR1 and CDR2: SGHTA and FQGTGA. The CDR3 totals 13 residues. V trimming: 5 bases; J trimming: 4 bases; junction bases outside the gene matches: 2. The CDR3 region has the DNA TGTGCCAGCAGCCCTAGCGGGGCAGAGACCCAGTACTTC. It codes for CASSPSGAETQYF.

This clone was seen only a few times. The gene calls are TRBV29-1 and TRBJ2-1, with 9 bases matching TRBD2. V was pared by 4 bases and J by 7 bases, with 5 bases of the junction left unmatched. Germline CDR1 and CDR2: SQVTM and ANQGSEA. The CDR3 is 13 amino acids. The CDR3 protein is CSVGGGERNEQFF. CDR3 DNA: TGCAGCGTTGGCGGGGGGGAGAGAAATGAGCAGTTCTTC.

The V call is TRBV11-2, the J call TRBJ2-5; 10 bases fit TRBD2. With V trimmed by 1 base and J by 5 bases, 4 bases remained unmatched. This CDR3 region has 15 residues. Germline CDR1 SGHAT, CDR2 FQNNGV. DNA of the CDR3: TGTGCCAGCAGCTTAGCGAGCGGGGGGGGTGAGACCCAGTACTTC. This sequence encodes CASSLASGGGETQYF.

V and J are TRBV7-6 and TRBJ1-1; no definite D call. The CDR3 has 14 residues. Germline CDR1 SGHVS, CDR2 FNYEAQ. Trimming removed 1 base from V and 5 bases from J, with 11 bases in between. The DNA for the CDR3 is TGTGCCAGCAGCTTAGGGTCCTCGGGGACTGAAGCTTTCTTT. Protein product: CASSLGSSGTEAFF. The variable domain in full, with the rest retrieved from reference TRBV7-6 and TRBJ1-1, is GAGVSQSPRYKVTKRGQDVALRCDPISGHVSLYWYRQALGQGPEFLTYFNYEAQQDKSGLPNDRFSAERPEGSISTLTIQRTEQRDSAMYRCASSLGSSGTEAFFGQGTRLTVV.

V is TRBV14 and J is TRBJ2-5; TRBD1 aligns across 9 bases. The J call is doubtful: the DNA matches TRBJ2-7 better. The CDR3 totals 15 residues. CDR1 SGHDN and CDR2 FVKESK come from the germline V gene. CDR3 amino acids: CASSQVGDRAYEQYF. Written as DNA, the CDR3 is TGTGCCAGCAGCCAAGTTGGGGACAGGGCCTACGAGCAGTACTTC.

The chain links TRBV5-5 to TRBJ1-1; D is perhaps TRBD1 (6 bases). V gave up 4 bases and J gave up 4 bases, with 14 bases separating them. The CDR3 spans 14 residues. Germline V gene sequence: CDR1 SGHKS, CDR2 YYEKEE (reference sequence). CDR3 in amino acids: CASSALGGSTEAFF. The CDR3 nucleotides read TGTGCCAGCAGCGCCCTTGGGGGCTCCACTGAAGCTTTCTTT.

V usage is TRBV21-1 and J usage is TRBJ1-4; TRBD1 is the table's D call and was not checked against the DNA. TRBV21-1 is a documented pseudogene. The CDR3 has 16 amino acids. Written as DNA, the CDR3 is TGTGCCAGCAGCTCTGCCCGGACAGGGGTTCAGGAAAAACTGTTTTTT. Encoded protein: CASSSARTGVQEKLFF.

The V gene is TRBV2, the J gene TRBJ1-2; D is undetermined. V lost 3 bases to trimming and J lost 4 bases, with 12 bases between them. CDR3 size: 14 residues. The germline V gene encodes CDR1 SNHLY and CDR2 FYNNEI. CDR3 in amino acids: CASSDRWNGYGYTF. The CDR3 coding sequence is TGTGCCAGCAGTGACAGGTGGAACGGCTATGGCTACACCTTC.